These 28 T cell receptor beta chains came from one sample sequenced in a study of shared clonotypes between healthy human individuals. Some clones are missing from TCRdb's copy, which holds only in-frame ones; the method was immunoSEQ multiplex PCR. Of millions of clones listed, roughly 94% were seen once; the top ten hold 0.85% to 1.2%. CD45RO-negative cells were positively selected for CCR7, leaving out terminally differentiated effector memory CD45RA+ cells. Sequencing input: naive CD8+ T cells sorted from blood. Receptors were obtained from a man younger than 30 in good health.

This chain joins TRBV11-2 and TRBJ2-5, with D hard to call. The V gene's germline CDR1 is SGHAT and CDR2 FQNNGV. V was shortened by 3 bases and J by 5 bases, with 19 bases between the two germline ends. This CDR3 comprises 16 residues. This chain's CDR3 is CASSFNPQLQAETQYF. The CDR3 nucleotides are TGTGCCAGCAGCTTCAATCCCCAGCTCCAGGCGGAGACCCAGTACTTC.

This rearrangement joins TRBV6-5 to TRBJ2-3; possibly TRBD2 for D (6 bases). CDR3 length: 15 residues. V gave up 2 bases and J gave up 2 bases, with 11 bases separating them. Looked up from germline, CDR1 is MNHEY and CDR2 is SVGAGI. CDR3 sequence reads: CASSYTASATDTQYF. CDR3 sequence (DNA): TGTGCCAGCAGTTACACGGCTAGCGCCACAGATACGCAGTATTTT.

Concerning this clone: This sample also contains other DNA sequences that code for the same CDR3. The chain combines TRBV27 with TRBJ1-1; D perhaps matches TRBD1 (5 bases). Trimming stripped 0 bases from V and 0 bases from J, with 8 bases between. Germline CDR1 MNHEY, CDR2 SMNVEV (reference sequence). The CDR3 is made up of 15 amino acids. In DNA form, the CDR3 reads TGTGCCAGCAGTTTATCTCCAGGGTTGAACACTGAAGCTTTCTTT. This codes for CASSLSPGLNTEAFF.

The chain carries TRBV5-4 and TRBJ1-1; D is uncertain. The V gene's germline CDR1 is SGHNT and CDR2 YYREEE (reference sequence). This CDR3 contains 13 residues. V lost 10 bases and J 3 bases, leaving 16 bases between the germline ends. The CDR3, as DNA: TGTGCCGTCAGGTTGGTGGGTGACACTGAAGCTTTCTTT. Its protein is CAVRLVGDTEAFF. The whole variable domain, filled in from reference TRBV5-4 and TRBJ1-1, reads ETGVTQSPTHLIKTRGQQVTLRCSSQSGHNTVSWYQQALGQGPQFIFQYYREEENGRGNFPPRFSGLQFPNYSSELNVNALELDDSALYLCAVRLVGDTEAFFGQGTRLTVV.

V is TRBV19 and J is TRBJ2-1; 7 bases fit TRBD2. V dropped 5 bases and J dropped 8; count of bases not matched to a gene: 9. The length of the CDR3 is 14 residues. Germline CDR1 LNHDA, CDR2 SQIVND (reference sequence). CDR3 residues: CASSWGGSSDEQFF. The CDR3 coding sequence is TGTGCCAGTAGTTGGGGCGGGAGCTCGGATGAGCAGTTCTTC.

As DNA, the CDR3 is TGTGCCAGCAGTTTATCCCCGCTAGATGGCTACACCTTC. It is translated as CASSLSPLDGYTF. V gene TRBV27 combines with J gene TRBJ1-2; no reliable D call. Trimming stripped 0 bases from V and 6 bases from J, with 8 bases between. The CDR3 extends over 13 amino acids. Germline lookup yields CDR1 MNHEY and CDR2 SMNVEV (reference sequence).

The chain uses TRBV6-5 and TRBJ2-5; D could derive from TRBD1 or TRBD2 (5 bases each). Trimming removed 4 bases at V and 1 base at J, with 7 bases between. The CDR3 has 13 residues. Germline-derived CDR1 and CDR2 are MNHEY and SVGAGI. The CDR3 DNA reads TGTGCCAGCAGTTTTGGGGGCCAAGAGACCCAGTACTTC. It translates to CASSFGGQETQYF.

This clone was seen a handful of times. V is TRBV6-5 and J is TRBJ1-6; TRBD1 matches at 7 bases. CDR1 MNHEY and CDR2 SVGAGI come from the germline V gene. Trimming at V came to 6 bases and at J to 5 bases, leaving 7 bases not matched to a gene. This CDR3 has 15 amino acids. In nucleotides, the CDR3 is TGTGCCAGCAGCCCCAGGGGGGGTAATAATTCACCCCTCCACTTT. Amino acids: CASSPRGGNNSPLHF.

This clone turned up a few times. This chain joins TRBV6-1 and TRBJ2-1; TRBD1 matches 8 bases. Germline assignment: CDR1 MNHNS and CDR2 SASEGT. This CDR3 is 17 amino acids long. The J segment lost 6 bases and the V segment lost 1 base, leaving 11 bases of the junction unmatched. CDR3 residues: CASSEEEWTGTANEQFF. CDR3 nucleotides: TGTGCCAGCAGTGAAGAGGAGTGGACAGGGACGGCCAATGAGCAGTTCTTC.

The chain links TRBV14 to TRBJ2-3, with 7 nucleotides matching TRBD2. This CDR3 is built from 14 residues. Germline V CDR1 and CDR2: SGHDN, FVKESK. J was trimmed by 6 bases and V by 1 base; bases with no gene match: 4. CDR3 residues: CASSQAQGGDTQYF. The CDR3 DNA is TGTGCCAGCAGCCAAGCCCAGGGAGGGGATACGCAGTATTTT.

This chain uses TRBV6-5 with TRBJ2-7; 9 nucleotides match TRBD2. The length of the CDR3 is 15 residues. The junction had 6 bases not matched to a gene; V was cut back by 3 bases and J by 3 bases. Germline V gives CDR1 MNHEY, CDR2 SVGAGI. CDR3 in amino acids: CASSYMREGNYEQYF. The CDR3 bases are TGTGCCAGCAGTTATATGCGGGAGGGTAACTACGAGCAGTACTTC.

This chain joins TRBV5-6 and TRBJ2-1; the D is unclear. CDR1 and CDR2 from the germline V gene are SGHDT and YYEEEE. The V and J ends lost 4 bases and 9 bases respectively, with 11 bases between them. CDR3 size: 12 residues. DNA of the CDR3: TGTGCCAGCAGCCCCCACGGTAGTGAGCAGTTCTTC. It is translated as CASSPHGSEQFF.

The J gene is TRBJ2-7, the V gene TRBV6-1, with D possibly matching TRBD1 (6 bases). V lost 10 bases to trimming and J lost 2 bases, with 18 bases between them. Germline assignment: CDR1 MNHNS and CDR2 SASEGT. CDR3 size: 14 residues. The CDR3: CATTQDRWAYEQYF. Written as DNA, the CDR3 is TGTGCCACCACCCAGGACAGATGGGCCTACGAGCAGTACTTC.

The chain has TRBV5-4 and TRBJ2-3; D unclear. The CDR3 length is 13 residues. Germline CDR1 reads SGHNT; CDR2 reads YYREEE (reference sequence). Trimming left V 4 bases short and J 3 bases short, with 9 bases between. The CDR3 DNA follows: TGTGCCAGCAGCGAGACCCGGACAGATACGCAGTATTTT. Translation: CASSETRTDTQYF.

The chain is built from TRBV27 and TRBJ2-2; D unclear. Trimming cost V 6 bases and J 5 bases, with 7 bases left between them. The length of the CDR3 is 12 residues. The germline CDR1 and CDR2 sequences are MNHEY and SMNVEV (reference sequence). In DNA, the CDR3 is TGTGCCAGCAGCAAGTTAACCGGGGAGCTGTTTTTT. Translated: CASSKLTGELFF.

This chain joins TRBV7-8 and TRBJ2-1; D is perhaps TRBD2 (6 bases). CDR3 length equals 17 residues. CDR1 and CDR2 (germline): SGHVS, FQNEAQ. V lost 5 bases, J lost 9 bases, and 26 bases lay in between. The CDR3 DNA follows: TGTGCCAGCAGCCCTGGGATTGGGGGGAAACTTAGTATTGAGCAGTTCTTC. Its translation: CASSPGIGGKLSIEQFF.

The V call is TRBV27, the J call TRBJ1-6; the match to TRBD1 covers 7 bases. CDR3 length equals 15 residues. Per the germline V gene, CDR1 is MNHEY and CDR2 is SMNVEV (reference sequence). V gave up 6 bases and J gave up 6 bases; unmatched junction bases: 8. The chain's CDR3 is CASRPGGDPNSPLHF. The CDR3 nucleotides read TGTGCCAGCAGACCAGGGGGGGACCCTAATTCACCCCTCCACTTT.

The CDR3 sequence is CASSQGGRDGYTF. CDR3 nucleotides: TGTGCCAGCAGCCAAGGGGGCCGGGATGGCTACACCTTC. The V call is TRBV11-2, the J call TRBJ1-2; 7 nucleotides match TRBD1. V dropped 5 bases and J dropped 6; count of bases not matched to a gene: 6. CDR3 length: 13 residues. CDR1 and CDR2 (germline): SGHAT, FQNNGV.

The V gene is TRBV9, the J gene TRBJ1-2; the D gene is possibly TRBD1 (6 bases). Trimming shortened V by 5 bases and J by 7 bases, and 12 bases separated the two germline ends. Germline assignment: CDR1 SGDLS and CDR2 YYNGEE. This CDR3 has 12 amino acids. The CDR3: CASSRQGSGYTF. The CDR3 bases are TGTGCCAGCAGTCGTCAGGGGAGTGGCTACACCTTC.

The V gene is TRBV6-5, the J gene TRBJ2-3, with D unclear. The CDR3 loop spans 15 amino acids. V was shortened by 0 bases and J by 4 bases, with 11 bases between the two germline ends. The germline CDR1 and CDR2 sequences are MNHEY and SVGAGI. The CDR3 coding sequence is TGTGCCAGCAGTTACTCCGGCATTCCCGCAGATACGCAGTATTTT. It specifies CASSYSGIPADTQYF.

This sequence joins TRBV18 and TRBJ2-2; no clear D gene. The V gene's germline CDR1 is KGHSH and CDR2 LQKENI. The V end lost 0 bases, the J end lost 5 bases, and 7 bases lay between the germline ends. The CDR3 is made up of 14 amino acids. CDR3 DNA sequence: TGTGCCAGCTCACCACCGGTGGGAACCGGGGAGCTGTTTTTT. Translated, it gives CASSPPVGTGELFF.

The chain has TRBV7-9 and TRBJ1-2; 7 bases align to TRBD1. The CDR3 is 15 amino acids. The germline V gene encodes CDR1 SEHNR and CDR2 FQNEAQ (reference sequence). With 4 bases clipped from V and 5 bases from J, the junction kept 10 bases outside the gene matches. The CDR3 DNA sequence: TGTGCCAGCAGCTCCAACCGGGACAGAGCTTATGGCTACACCTTC. As protein: CASSSNRDRAYGYTF.

The chain carries TRBV18 and TRBJ2-3; D not certain. Trimming cost V 1 base and J 7 bases, with 18 bases left between them. Germline V lookup: CDR1 KGHSH, CDR2 LQKENI. The CDR3 is 16 residues long. For the CDR3, the DNA is TGTGCCAGCTCACCACTCAGCGCCACATCACGTCATACGCAGTATTTT. This translates into CASSPLSATSRHTQYF.

V gene TRBV25-1 combines with J gene TRBJ2-7; D may be TRBD2 (5 bases). Germline CDR1 and CDR2: MGHDK and SYGVNS. V lost 2 bases and J lost 3, with 11 bases in between. The CDR3 is 14 amino acids. The CDR3 reads CASSERGRNYEQYF. CDR3 DNA sequence: TGTGCCAGCAGTGAACGAGGGCGGAACTACGAGCAGTACTTC.

As to this clone: In the same sample, other DNA sequences code for this CDR3. The chain has TRBV6-5 and TRBJ2-7; the D is unclear. This CDR3 is built from 11 residues. The V end lost 3 bases, the J end lost 5 bases, and 5 bases lay between the germline ends. Looked up from germline, CDR1 is MNHEY and CDR2 is SVGAGI. The CDR3: CASSYGHEQYF. The CDR3 nucleotides are TGTGCCAGCAGTTATGGTCACGAGCAGTACTTC.

This chain uses TRBV6-4 with TRBJ2-1; TRBD2 matches at 8 bases. The germline gives CDR1 MRHNA, CDR2 SNTAGT. The junction had 2 bases not matched to a gene; V was cut back by 2 bases and J by 2 bases. This CDR3 comprises 15 residues. The CDR3 region is CASSDSGGAYNEQFF. The CDR3 DNA follows: TGTGCCAGCAGTGACAGCGGGGGCGCCTACAATGAGCAGTTCTTC.

The chain uses TRBV28 and TRBJ2-7, with 8 bases matching TRBD1. Germline trimming cut 6 bases from V and 2 bases from J; bases unmatched to any gene: 3. Germline assignment: CDR1 MDHEN and CDR2 SYDVKM. CDR3 size: 13 residues. CDR3 in amino acids: CASRPGQAYEQYF. The CDR3 bases are TGTGCCAGCAGACCGGGACAGGCCTACGAGCAGTACTTC.

This CDR3 reads CASSEVRYEQYF. The CDR3 bases are TGCGCCAGCAGTGAGGTCCGATACGAGCAGTACTTC. J is TRBJ2-7 and V is TRBV10-1; D remains unclear. The germline V gene encodes CDR1 WNHNN and CDR2 SYGVQD (reference sequence). The length of the CDR3 is 12 residues. V was pared by 2 bases and J by 4 bases, with 6 bases between.